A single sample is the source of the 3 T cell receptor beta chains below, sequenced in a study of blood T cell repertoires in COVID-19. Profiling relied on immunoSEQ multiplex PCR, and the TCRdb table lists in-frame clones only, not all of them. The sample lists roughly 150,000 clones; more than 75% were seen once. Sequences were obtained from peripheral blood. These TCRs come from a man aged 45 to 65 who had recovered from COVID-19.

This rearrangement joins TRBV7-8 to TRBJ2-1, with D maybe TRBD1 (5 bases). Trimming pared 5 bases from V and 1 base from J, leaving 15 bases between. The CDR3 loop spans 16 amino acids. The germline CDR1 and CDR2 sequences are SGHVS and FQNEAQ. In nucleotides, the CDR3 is TGTGCCAGCAGCCCCTCAGGGCAGGGATCCTACAATGAGCAGTTCTTC. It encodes CASSPSGQGSYNEQFF.

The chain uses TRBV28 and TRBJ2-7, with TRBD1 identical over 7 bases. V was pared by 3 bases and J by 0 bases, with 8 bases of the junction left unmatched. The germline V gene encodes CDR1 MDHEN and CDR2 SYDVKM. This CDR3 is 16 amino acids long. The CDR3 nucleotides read TGTGCCAGCAGTTTCTCCGGGACAGCCCTCTCCTACGAGCAGTACTTC. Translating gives CASSFSGTALSYEQYF.

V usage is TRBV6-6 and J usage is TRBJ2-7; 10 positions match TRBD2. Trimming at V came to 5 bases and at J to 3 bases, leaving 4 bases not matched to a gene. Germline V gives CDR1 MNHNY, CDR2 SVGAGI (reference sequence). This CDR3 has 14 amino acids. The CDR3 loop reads CASSGASGSYEQYF. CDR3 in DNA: TGTGCCAGCAGTGGGGCTAGCGGGAGCTACGAGCAGTACTTC.